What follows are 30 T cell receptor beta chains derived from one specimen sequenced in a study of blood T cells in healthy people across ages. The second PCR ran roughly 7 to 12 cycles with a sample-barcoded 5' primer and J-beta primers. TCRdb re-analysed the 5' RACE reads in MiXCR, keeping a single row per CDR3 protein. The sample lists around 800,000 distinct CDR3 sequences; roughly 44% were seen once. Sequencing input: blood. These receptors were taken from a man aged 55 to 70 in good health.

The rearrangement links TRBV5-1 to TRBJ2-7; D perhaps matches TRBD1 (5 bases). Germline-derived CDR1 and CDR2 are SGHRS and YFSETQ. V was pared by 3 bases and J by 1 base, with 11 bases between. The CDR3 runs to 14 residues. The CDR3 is CASSSLDSSYEQYF. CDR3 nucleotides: TGCGCCAGCAGCTCCCTTGACAGTTCCTACGAGCAGTACTTC.

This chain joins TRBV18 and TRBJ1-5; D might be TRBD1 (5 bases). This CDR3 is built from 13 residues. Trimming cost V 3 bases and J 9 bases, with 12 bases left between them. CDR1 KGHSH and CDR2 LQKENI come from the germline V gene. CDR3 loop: CASSPQGLAPQHF. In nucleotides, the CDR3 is TGTGCCAGCTCACCTCAGGGCCTTGCGCCCCAGCATTTT.

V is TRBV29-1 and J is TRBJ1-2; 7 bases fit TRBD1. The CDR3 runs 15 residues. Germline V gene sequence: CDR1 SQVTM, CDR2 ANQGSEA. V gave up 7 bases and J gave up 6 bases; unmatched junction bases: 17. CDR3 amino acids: CSARQGGVHSDGYTF. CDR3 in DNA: TGCAGCGCTAGACAGGGCGGGGTCCATTCGGATGGCTACACCTTC.

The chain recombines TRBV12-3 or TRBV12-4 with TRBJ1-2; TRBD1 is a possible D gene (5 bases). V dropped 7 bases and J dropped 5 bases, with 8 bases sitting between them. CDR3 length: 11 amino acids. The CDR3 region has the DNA TGTGCCAGCACAGAGGGGTATGGCTACACCTTC. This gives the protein CASTEGYGYTF.

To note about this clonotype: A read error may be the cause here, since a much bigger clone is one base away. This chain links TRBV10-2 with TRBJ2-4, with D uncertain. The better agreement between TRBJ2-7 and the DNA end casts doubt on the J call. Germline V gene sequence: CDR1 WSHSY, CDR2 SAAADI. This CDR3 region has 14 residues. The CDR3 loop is CASSGKGQGDEQYF. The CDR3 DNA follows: TGCGCCAGCAGTGGGAAGGGCCAAGGCGACGAGCAGTACTTC.

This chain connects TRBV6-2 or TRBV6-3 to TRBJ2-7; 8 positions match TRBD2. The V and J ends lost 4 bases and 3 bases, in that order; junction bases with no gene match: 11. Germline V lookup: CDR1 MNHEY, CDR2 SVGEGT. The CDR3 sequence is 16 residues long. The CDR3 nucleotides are TGTGCCAGCAGTTCATTTTCGGGGACTAGTATCTACGAGCAGTACTTC. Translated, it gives CASSSFSGTSIYEQYF.

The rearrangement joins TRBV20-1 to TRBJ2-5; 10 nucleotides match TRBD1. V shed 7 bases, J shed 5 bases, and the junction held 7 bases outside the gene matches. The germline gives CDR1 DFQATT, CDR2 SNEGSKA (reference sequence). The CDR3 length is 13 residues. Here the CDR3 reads CSGRQGARETQYF. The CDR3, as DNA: TGCAGTGGGAGACAGGGGGCCCGGGAGACCCAGTACTTC.

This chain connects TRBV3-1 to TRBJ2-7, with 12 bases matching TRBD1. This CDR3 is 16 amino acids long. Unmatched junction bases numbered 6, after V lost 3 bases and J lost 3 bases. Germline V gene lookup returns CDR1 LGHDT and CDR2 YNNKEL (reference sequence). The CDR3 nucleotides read TGTGCCAGCAGCCAGGGACAGGGGGCTTTCGGCTACGAGCAGTACTTC. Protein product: CASSQGQGAFGYEQYF.

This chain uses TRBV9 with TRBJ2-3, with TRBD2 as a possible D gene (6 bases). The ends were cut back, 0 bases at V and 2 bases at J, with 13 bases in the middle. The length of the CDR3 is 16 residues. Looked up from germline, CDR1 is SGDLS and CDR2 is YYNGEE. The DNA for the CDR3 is TGTGCCAGCAGCGTAGGCGTCGGGAGAAACACAGATACGCAGTATTTT. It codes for CASSVGVGRNTDTQYF.

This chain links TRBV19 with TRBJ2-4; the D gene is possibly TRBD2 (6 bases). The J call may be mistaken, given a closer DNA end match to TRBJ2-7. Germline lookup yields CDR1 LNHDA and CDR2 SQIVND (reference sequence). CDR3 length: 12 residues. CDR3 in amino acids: CASGTAGYEQYF. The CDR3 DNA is TGTGCCAGCGGGACGGCGGGGTACGAGCAGTACTTC.

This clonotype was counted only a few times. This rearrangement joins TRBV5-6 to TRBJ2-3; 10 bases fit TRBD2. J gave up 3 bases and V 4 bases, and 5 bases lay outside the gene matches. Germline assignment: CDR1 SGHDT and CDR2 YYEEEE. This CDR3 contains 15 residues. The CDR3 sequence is CASSPTGLATDTQYF. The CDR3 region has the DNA TGTGCCAGCAGCCCGACGGGACTAGCGACAGATACGCAGTATTTT.

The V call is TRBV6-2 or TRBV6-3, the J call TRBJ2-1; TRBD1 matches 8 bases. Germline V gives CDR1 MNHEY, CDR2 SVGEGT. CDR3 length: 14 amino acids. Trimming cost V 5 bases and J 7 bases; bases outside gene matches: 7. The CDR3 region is CASSQDRERNEQFF. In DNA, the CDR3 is TGTGCCAGCAGTCAGGACAGGGAGAGAAATGAGCAGTTCTTC.

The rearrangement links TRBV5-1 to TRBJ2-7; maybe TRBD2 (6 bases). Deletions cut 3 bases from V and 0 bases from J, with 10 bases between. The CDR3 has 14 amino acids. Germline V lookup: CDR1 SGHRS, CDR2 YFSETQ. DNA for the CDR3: TGCGCCAGCAGCTCCAGGGAGGTCTCCTACGAGCAGTACTTC. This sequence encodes CASSSREVSYEQYF.

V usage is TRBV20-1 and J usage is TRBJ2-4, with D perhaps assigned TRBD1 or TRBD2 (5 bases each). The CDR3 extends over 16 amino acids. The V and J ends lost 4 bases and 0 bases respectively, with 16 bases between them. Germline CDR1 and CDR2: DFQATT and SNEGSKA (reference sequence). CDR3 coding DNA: TGCAGTGCTACCCACCCGGGACGGAGAGCCAAAAACATTCAGTACTTC. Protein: CSATHPGRRAKNIQYF.

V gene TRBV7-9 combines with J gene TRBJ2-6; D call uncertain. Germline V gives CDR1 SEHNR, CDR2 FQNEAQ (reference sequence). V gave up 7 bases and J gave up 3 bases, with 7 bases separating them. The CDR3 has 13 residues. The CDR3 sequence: CASIYSGANVLTF. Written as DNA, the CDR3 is TGTGCCAGCATCTATAGTGGGGCCAACGTCCTGACTTTC.

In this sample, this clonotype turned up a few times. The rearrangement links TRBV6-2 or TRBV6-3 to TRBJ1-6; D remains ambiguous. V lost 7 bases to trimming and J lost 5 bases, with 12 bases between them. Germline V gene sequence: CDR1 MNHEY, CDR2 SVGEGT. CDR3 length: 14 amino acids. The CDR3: CASTQGRNNSPLHF. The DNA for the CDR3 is TGTGCCAGCACCCAAGGACGGAATAATTCACCCCTCCACTTT.

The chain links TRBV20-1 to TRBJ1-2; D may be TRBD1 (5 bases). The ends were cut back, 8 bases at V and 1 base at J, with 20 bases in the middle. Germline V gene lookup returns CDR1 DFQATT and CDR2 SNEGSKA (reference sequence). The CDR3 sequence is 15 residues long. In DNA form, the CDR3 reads TGCAGTACCCCAGTCGGCAGGGCCAATAACTATGGCTACACCTTC. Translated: CSTPVGRANNYGYTF.

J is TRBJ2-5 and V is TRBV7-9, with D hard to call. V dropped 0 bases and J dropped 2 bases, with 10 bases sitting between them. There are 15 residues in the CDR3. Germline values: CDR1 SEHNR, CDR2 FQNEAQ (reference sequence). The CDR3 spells CASSLAGLAQETQYF. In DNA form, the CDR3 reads TGTGCCAGCAGCTTAGCGGGCCTCGCACAAGAGACCCAGTACTTC.

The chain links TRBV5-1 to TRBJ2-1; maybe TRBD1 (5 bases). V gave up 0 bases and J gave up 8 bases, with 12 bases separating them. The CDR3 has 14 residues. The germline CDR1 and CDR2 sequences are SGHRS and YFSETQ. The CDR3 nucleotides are TGCGCCAGCAGCTTGGGACAGAGTCTAGATGAGCAGTTCTTC. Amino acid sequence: CASSLGQSLDEQFF.

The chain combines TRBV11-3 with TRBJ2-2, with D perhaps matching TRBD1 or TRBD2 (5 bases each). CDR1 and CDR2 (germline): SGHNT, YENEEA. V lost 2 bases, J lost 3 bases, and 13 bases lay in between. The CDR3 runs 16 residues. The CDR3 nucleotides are TGTGCCAGCAGCTTATTGGTGGGGACGTACACCGGGGAGCTGTTTTTT. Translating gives CASSLLVGTYTGELFF.

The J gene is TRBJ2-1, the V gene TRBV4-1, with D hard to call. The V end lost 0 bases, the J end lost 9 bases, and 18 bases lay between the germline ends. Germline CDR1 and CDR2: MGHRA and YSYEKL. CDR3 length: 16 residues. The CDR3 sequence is CASSQEGGSVRSEQFF. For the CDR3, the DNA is TGCGCCAGCAGCCAAGAGGGTGGATCCGTCCGTAGTGAGCAGTTCTTC.

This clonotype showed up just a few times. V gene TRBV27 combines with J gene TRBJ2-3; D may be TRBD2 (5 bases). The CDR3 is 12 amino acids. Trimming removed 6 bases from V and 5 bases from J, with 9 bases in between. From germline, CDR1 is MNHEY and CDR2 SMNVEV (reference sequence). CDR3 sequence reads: CASSREKDTQYF. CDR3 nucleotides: TGTGCCAGCAGCCGGGAAAAAGATACGCAGTATTTT.

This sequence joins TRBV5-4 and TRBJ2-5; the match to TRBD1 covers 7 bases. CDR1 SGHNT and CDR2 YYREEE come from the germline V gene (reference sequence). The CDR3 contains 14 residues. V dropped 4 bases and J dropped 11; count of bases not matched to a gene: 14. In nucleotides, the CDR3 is TGTGCCAGCAGCCCTGGGACAGATTCTAATGAGCAGTACTTC. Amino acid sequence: CASSPGTDSNEQYF.

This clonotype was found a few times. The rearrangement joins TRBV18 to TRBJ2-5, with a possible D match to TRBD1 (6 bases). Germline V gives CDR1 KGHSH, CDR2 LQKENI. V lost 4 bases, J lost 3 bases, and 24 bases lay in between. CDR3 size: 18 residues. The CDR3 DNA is TGTGCCAGCTCACGCGTTATTGTATCCGGGACATTAGAAGAGACCCAGTACTTC. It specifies CASSRVIVSGTLEETQYF.

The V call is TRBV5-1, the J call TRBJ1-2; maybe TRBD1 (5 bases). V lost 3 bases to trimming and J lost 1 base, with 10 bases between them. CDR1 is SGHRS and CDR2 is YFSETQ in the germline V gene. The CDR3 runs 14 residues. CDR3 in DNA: TGCGCCAGCAGCTCCGGGGCGAATAACTATGGCTACACCTTC. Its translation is CASSSGANNYGYTF.

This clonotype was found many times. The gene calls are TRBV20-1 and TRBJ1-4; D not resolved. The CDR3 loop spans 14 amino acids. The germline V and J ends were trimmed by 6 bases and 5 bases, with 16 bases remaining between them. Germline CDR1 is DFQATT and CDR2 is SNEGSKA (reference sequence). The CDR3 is CSAPAALRNEKLFF. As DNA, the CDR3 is TGCAGTGCCCCAGCGGCATTGAGAAATGAAAAACTGTTTTTT.

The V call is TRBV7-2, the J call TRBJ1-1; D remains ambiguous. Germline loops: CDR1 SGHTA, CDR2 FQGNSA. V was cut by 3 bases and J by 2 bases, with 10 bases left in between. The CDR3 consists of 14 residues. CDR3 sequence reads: CASSLNSVNTEAFF. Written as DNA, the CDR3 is TGTGCCAGCAGCTTGAATTCGGTAAACACTGAAGCTTTCTTT.

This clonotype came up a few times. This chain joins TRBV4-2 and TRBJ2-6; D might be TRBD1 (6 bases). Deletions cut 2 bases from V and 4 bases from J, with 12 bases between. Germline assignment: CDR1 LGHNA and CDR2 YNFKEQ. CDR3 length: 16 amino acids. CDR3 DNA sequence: TGTGCCAGCAGCCAACTACAGGGCTCCGGGGCCAACGTCCTGACTTTC. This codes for CASSQLQGSGANVLTF.

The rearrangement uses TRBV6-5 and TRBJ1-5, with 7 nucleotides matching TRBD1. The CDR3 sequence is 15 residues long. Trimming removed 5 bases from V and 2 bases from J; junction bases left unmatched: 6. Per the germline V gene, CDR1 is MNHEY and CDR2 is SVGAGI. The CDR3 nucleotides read TGTGCCAGCAGTACCCGGGACAGTGGCAATCAGCCCCAGCATTTT. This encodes CASSTRDSGNQPQHF.

DNA of the CDR3: TGTGCCAGCAGCTTAGCTGGCAGGGGGCCACCCCACGAGCAGTACTTC. It is translated as CASSLAGRGPPHEQYF. The J gene is TRBJ2-4, the V gene TRBV7-9; 8 bases line up with TRBD1. Judging by the DNA end, TRBJ2-7 fits better; the J call may be wrong. The germline gives CDR1 SEHNR, CDR2 FQNEAQ (reference sequence). The CDR3 sequence is 16 residues long.